This note documents a single T cell receptor (beta chain) sequence. This sample was included in a study of control samples from healthy donors and cancer patients. Only in-frame clones appear in the TCRdb table, and some are missing; sequencing was by immunoSEQ multiplex PCR. The sample lists around 84,000 clones, roughly 84% occurring once. The CDR3 has 11 residues. Germline CDR1 reads SGHTA; CDR2 reads FQGNSA. V was pared by 4 bases and J by 10 bases, with 8 bases between. The TCR originated in a man aged 55-75 years with head and neck cancer. The V gene is TRBV7-2, the J gene TRBJ2-1; D possibly corresponds to TRBD2 (5 bases). The sample was PBMCs. The CDR3 DNA reads TGTGCCAGCAGCTCCCGGAGGGAGCAGTTCTTC. Amino acid sequence: CASSSRREQFF. The full variable domain, rest sourced from reference TRBV7-2 and TRBJ2-1, is GAGVSQSPSNKVTEKGKDVELRCDPISGHTALYWYRQSLGQGLEFLIYFQGNSAPDKSGLPSDRFSAERTGGSVSTLTIQRTQQEDSAVYLCASSSRREQFFGPGTRLTVL.